The clone carrying this T cell receptor beta chain has a single count. The CDR3 contains 16 residues. V shed 6 bases and J 5 bases; nucleotides not matched to a gene: 11. From germline, CDR1 is SNHLY and CDR2 FYNNEI. This sample stems from a study of hypomethylating agent response in myelodysplastic syndrome. Libraries were prepared by immunoSEQ multiplex PCR; TCRdb keeps only in-frame clonotypes and omits some of them. Found here are more than 3,500 clones, around four fifths of them singletons; the top ten hold 15% to 17%. The gene calls are TRBV2 and TRBJ2-5, with 11 bases matching TRBD2. The sequence was obtained from a human donor with myelodysplastic syndrome. Sequencing used bone marrow, obtained before or after starting hypomethylating agent treatment for myelodysplastic syndrome (not recorded which). CDR3 DNA: TGTGCCAGCAGCTCGGGGGCTAGCGGGGGGCGGGAGACCCAGTACTTC. It specifies CASSSGASGGRETQYF.